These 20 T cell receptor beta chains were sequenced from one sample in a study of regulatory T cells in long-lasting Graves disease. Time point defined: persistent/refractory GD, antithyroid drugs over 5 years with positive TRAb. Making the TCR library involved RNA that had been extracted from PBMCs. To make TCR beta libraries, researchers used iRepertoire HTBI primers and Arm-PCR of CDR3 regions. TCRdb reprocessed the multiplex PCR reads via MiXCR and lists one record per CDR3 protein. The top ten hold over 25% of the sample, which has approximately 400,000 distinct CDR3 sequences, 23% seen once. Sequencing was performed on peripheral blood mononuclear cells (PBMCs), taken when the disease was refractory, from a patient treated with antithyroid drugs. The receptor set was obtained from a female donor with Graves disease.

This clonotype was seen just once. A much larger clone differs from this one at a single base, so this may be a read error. CDR3 loop: CASSCEWDTEAFF. CDR3 in DNA: TGTGCCAGCAGTTGCGAATGGGACACTGAAGCTTTCTTT. This sequence joins TRBV6-2 or TRBV6-3 and TRBJ1-1, with D uncertain. The germline V gene encodes CDR1 MNHEY and CDR2 SVGEGT. The CDR3 is 13 amino acids. The V gene lost 4 bases and the J gene lost 3 bases, with 9 bases spanning the gap.

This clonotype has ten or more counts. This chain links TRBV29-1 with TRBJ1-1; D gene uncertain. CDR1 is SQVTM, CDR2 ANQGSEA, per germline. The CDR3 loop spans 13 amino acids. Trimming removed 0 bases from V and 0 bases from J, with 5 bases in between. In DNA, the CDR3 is TGCAGCGTTGAAGATTCCTTGAACACTGAAGCTTTCTTT. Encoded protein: CSVEDSLNTEAFF.

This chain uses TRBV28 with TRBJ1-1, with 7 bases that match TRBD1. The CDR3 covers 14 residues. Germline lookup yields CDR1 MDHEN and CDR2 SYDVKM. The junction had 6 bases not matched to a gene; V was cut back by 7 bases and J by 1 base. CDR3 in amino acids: CASKPGQTNTEAFF. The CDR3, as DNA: TGTGCCAGCAAGCCGGGACAGACGAACACTGAAGCTTTCTTT.

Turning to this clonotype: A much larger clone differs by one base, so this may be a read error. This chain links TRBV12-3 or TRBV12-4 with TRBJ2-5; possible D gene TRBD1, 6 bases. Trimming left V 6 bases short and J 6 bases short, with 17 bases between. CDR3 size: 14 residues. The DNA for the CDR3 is TGTGCCAGCAGGGTGGGGGCAGCAGAGAAGACCCAGTACTTC. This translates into CASRVGAAEKTQYF.

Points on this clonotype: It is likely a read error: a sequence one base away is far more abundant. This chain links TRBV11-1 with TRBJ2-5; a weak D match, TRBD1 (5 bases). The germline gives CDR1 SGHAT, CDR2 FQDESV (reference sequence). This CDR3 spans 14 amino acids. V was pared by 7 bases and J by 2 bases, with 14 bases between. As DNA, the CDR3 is TGTGCCAGCAACTCCCTGACAGCTCAAGAGACCCAGTACTTC. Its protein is CASNSLTAQETQYF.

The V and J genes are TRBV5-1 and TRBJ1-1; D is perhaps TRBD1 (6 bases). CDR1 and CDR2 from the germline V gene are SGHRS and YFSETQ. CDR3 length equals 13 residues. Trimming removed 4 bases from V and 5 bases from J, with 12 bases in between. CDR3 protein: CASSATGWTEAFF. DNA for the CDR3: TGCGCCAGCAGCGCGACAGGATGGACTGAAGCTTTCTTT.

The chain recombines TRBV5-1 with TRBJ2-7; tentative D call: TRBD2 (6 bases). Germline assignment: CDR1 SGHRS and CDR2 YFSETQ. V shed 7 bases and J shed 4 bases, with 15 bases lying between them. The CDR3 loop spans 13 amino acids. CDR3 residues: CASAGSPSYEQYF. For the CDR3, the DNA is TGCGCCAGCGCCGGGAGTCCTTCTTACGAGCAGTACTTC.

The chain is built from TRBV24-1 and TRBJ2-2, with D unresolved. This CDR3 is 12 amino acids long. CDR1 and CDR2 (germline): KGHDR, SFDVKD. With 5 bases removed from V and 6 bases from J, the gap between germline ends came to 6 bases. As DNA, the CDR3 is TGTGCCACCAGTGTTGCGGCCGGGGAGCTGTTTTTT. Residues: CATSVAAGELFF.

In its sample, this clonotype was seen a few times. CDR3 in amino acids: CASRPRDPMNTEAFF. The CDR3 DNA sequence: TGTGCCAGTAGGCCCCGGGACCCCATGAACACTGAAGCTTTCTTT. This chain uses TRBV19 with TRBJ1-1; D may be TRBD1 (5 bases). The ends were cut back, 6 bases at V and 0 bases at J, with 14 bases in the middle. CDR3 length: 15 amino acids. CDR1 is LNHDA, CDR2 SQIVND, per germline (reference sequence). Combining the CDR3 with reference TRBV19 and TRBJ1-1 gives the whole variable domain DGGITQSPKYLFRKEGQNVTLSCEQNLNHDAMYWYRQDPGQGLRLIYYSQIVNDFQKGDIAEGYSVSREKKESFPLTVTSAQKNPTAFYLCASRPRDPMNTEAFFGQGTRLTVV.

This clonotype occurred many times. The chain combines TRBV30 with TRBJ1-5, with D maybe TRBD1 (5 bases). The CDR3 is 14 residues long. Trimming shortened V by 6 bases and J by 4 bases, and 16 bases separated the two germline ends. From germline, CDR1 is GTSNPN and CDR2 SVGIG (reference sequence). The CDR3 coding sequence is TGTGCCTGCAGGGAGGCAAATAGGAATCAGCCCCAGCATTTT. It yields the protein CACREANRNQPQHF.

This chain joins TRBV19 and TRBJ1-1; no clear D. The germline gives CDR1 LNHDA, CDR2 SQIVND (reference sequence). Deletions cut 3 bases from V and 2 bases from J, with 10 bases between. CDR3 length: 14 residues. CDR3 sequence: CASSISMLNTEAFF. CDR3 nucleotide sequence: TGTGCCAGTAGTATTTCGATGTTAAACACTGAAGCTTTCTTT.

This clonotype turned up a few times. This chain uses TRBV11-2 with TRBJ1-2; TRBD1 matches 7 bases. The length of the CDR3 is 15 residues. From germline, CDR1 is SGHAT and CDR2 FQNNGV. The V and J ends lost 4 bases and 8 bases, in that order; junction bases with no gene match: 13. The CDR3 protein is CASSSGPTGLGGYTF. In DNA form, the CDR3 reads TGTGCCAGCAGCTCGGGACCGACAGGGTTGGGGGGCTACACCTTC.

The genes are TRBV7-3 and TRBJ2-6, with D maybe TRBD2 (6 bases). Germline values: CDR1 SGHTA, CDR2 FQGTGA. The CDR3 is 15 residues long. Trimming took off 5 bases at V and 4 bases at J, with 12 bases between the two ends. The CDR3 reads CASSHGTLGANVLTF. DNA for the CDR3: TGTGCCAGCAGCCATGGGACTTTAGGGGCCAACGTCCTGACTTTC.

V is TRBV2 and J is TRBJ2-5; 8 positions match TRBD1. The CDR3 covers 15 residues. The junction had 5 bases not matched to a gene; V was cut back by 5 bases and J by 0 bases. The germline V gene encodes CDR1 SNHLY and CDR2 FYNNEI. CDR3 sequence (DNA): TGTGCCAGCAGTCCCCGGACAGGGAACCAAGAGACCCAGTACTTC. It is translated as CASSPRTGNQETQYF.

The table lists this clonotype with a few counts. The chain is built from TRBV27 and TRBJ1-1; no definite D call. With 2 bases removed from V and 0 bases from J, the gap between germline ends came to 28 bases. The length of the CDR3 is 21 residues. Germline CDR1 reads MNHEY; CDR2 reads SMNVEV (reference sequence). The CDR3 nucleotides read TGTGCCAGCAGTTTACGTGACGTTAATCGCCCAGGCGGCTGGATGAACACTGAAGCTTTCTTT. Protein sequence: CASSLRDVNRPGGWMNTEAFF.

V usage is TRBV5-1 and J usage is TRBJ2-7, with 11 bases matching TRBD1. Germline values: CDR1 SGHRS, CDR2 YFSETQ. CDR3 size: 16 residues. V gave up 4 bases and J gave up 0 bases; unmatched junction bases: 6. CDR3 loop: CASSPGTGGSSYEQYF. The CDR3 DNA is TGCGCCAGCAGCCCCGGGACAGGGGGGAGCTCCTACGAGCAGTACTTC. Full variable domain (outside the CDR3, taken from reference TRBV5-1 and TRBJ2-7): KAGVTQTPRYLIKTRGQQVTLSCSPISGHRSVSWYQQTPGQGLQFLFEYFSETQRNKGNFPGRFSGRQFSNSRSEMNVSTLELGDSALYLCASSPGTGGSSYEQYFGPGTRLTVT.

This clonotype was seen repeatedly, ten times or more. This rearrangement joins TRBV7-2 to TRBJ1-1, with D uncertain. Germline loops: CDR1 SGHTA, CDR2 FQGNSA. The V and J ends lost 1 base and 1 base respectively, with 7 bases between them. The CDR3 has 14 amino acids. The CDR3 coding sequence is TGTGCCAGCAGCTTAGAGGTGGGGAACACTGAAGCTTTCTTT. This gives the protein CASSLEVGNTEAFF.

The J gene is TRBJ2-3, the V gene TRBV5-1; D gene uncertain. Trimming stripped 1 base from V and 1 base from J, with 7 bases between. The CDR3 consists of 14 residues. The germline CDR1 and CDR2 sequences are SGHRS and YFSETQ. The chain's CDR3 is CASSLRVGTDTQYF. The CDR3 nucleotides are TGCGCCAGCAGCTTGAGGGTCGGCACAGATACGCAGTATTTT.

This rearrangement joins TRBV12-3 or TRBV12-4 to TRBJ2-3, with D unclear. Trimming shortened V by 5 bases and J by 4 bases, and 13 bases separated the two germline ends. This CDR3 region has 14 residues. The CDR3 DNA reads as TGTGCCAGCAGTCCCCGGACGCGCCCAGATACGCAGTATTTT. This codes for CASSPRTRPDTQYF.

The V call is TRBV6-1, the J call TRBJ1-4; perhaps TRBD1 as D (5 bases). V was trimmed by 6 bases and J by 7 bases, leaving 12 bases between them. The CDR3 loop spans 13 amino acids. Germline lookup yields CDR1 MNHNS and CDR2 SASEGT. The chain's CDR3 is CASSLDQGEKLFF. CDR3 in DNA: TGTGCCAGCAGCTTGGATCAGGGTGAAAAACTGTTTTTT.